This T cell receptor beta chain was recorded in a study of T cells in Graves' hyperthyroidism and ophthalmopathy. What was amplified from RNA transcripts were TCR beta CDR3 regions. Initially, a first-round RT-PCR of the TCR CDR3 employed the HTBI primer set. TCRdb re-analysed the multiplex PCR reads in MiXCR, keeping a single row per CDR3 protein. Altogether roughly 400,000 distinct CDR3 sequences are present, approximately 25% being singletons, with the ten largest covering about 70%. The V and J ends lost 8 bases and 8 bases respectively, with 12 bases between them. The CDR3 sequence is 11 residues long. Findings of the study overall: Before onset, by a median of about six months, the model predicted ophthalmopathy.

Details on this clonotype: Antigen specificity is unknown.

The chain uses TRBV12-3 or TRBV12-4 and TRBJ1-2; D possibly corresponds to TRBD1 (5 bases). The TCR sequence derives from a man between 45 and 60 years old with Graves' hyperthyroidism. The material sequenced was blood. The CDR3 sequence: CASAHNRGYTF. CDR3 bases: TGTGCCAGCGCCCATAACAGGGGCTACACCTTC.